The entry that follows covers one T cell receptor beta chain sequence. The sample originates from a study of blood T cell repertoires in COVID-19. Across about two dozen US areas, participants ranged in age from 18 to 89 years. Recovered status applied to Cohort 3 donors who had two consecutive negative PCRs. It also applied to those with clearance or with symptom resolution. CDR1 is SGHRS, CDR2 YFSETQ, per germline. Trimming removed 5 bases at V and 0 bases at J, with 8 bases between. The CDR3 runs to 13 residues. The data were produced by immunoSEQ multiplex PCR, yet TCRdb's version contains in-frame clones alone and is incomplete. The top ten hold 2.5% to 3% of the sample, which has around 300,000 clones, less than 85% seen once.

This TCR derives from a woman aged 50 to 60 who had recovered from COVID-19. This chain connects TRBV5-1 to TRBJ1-2, with D possibly matching TRBD1 (5 bases). Material for sequencing was PBMCs or T cells enriched from blood (not recorded which). The CDR3 reads CASRIGANYGYTF. CDR3 DNA: TGCGCCAGCAGGATAGGGGCTAACTATGGCTACACCTTC.